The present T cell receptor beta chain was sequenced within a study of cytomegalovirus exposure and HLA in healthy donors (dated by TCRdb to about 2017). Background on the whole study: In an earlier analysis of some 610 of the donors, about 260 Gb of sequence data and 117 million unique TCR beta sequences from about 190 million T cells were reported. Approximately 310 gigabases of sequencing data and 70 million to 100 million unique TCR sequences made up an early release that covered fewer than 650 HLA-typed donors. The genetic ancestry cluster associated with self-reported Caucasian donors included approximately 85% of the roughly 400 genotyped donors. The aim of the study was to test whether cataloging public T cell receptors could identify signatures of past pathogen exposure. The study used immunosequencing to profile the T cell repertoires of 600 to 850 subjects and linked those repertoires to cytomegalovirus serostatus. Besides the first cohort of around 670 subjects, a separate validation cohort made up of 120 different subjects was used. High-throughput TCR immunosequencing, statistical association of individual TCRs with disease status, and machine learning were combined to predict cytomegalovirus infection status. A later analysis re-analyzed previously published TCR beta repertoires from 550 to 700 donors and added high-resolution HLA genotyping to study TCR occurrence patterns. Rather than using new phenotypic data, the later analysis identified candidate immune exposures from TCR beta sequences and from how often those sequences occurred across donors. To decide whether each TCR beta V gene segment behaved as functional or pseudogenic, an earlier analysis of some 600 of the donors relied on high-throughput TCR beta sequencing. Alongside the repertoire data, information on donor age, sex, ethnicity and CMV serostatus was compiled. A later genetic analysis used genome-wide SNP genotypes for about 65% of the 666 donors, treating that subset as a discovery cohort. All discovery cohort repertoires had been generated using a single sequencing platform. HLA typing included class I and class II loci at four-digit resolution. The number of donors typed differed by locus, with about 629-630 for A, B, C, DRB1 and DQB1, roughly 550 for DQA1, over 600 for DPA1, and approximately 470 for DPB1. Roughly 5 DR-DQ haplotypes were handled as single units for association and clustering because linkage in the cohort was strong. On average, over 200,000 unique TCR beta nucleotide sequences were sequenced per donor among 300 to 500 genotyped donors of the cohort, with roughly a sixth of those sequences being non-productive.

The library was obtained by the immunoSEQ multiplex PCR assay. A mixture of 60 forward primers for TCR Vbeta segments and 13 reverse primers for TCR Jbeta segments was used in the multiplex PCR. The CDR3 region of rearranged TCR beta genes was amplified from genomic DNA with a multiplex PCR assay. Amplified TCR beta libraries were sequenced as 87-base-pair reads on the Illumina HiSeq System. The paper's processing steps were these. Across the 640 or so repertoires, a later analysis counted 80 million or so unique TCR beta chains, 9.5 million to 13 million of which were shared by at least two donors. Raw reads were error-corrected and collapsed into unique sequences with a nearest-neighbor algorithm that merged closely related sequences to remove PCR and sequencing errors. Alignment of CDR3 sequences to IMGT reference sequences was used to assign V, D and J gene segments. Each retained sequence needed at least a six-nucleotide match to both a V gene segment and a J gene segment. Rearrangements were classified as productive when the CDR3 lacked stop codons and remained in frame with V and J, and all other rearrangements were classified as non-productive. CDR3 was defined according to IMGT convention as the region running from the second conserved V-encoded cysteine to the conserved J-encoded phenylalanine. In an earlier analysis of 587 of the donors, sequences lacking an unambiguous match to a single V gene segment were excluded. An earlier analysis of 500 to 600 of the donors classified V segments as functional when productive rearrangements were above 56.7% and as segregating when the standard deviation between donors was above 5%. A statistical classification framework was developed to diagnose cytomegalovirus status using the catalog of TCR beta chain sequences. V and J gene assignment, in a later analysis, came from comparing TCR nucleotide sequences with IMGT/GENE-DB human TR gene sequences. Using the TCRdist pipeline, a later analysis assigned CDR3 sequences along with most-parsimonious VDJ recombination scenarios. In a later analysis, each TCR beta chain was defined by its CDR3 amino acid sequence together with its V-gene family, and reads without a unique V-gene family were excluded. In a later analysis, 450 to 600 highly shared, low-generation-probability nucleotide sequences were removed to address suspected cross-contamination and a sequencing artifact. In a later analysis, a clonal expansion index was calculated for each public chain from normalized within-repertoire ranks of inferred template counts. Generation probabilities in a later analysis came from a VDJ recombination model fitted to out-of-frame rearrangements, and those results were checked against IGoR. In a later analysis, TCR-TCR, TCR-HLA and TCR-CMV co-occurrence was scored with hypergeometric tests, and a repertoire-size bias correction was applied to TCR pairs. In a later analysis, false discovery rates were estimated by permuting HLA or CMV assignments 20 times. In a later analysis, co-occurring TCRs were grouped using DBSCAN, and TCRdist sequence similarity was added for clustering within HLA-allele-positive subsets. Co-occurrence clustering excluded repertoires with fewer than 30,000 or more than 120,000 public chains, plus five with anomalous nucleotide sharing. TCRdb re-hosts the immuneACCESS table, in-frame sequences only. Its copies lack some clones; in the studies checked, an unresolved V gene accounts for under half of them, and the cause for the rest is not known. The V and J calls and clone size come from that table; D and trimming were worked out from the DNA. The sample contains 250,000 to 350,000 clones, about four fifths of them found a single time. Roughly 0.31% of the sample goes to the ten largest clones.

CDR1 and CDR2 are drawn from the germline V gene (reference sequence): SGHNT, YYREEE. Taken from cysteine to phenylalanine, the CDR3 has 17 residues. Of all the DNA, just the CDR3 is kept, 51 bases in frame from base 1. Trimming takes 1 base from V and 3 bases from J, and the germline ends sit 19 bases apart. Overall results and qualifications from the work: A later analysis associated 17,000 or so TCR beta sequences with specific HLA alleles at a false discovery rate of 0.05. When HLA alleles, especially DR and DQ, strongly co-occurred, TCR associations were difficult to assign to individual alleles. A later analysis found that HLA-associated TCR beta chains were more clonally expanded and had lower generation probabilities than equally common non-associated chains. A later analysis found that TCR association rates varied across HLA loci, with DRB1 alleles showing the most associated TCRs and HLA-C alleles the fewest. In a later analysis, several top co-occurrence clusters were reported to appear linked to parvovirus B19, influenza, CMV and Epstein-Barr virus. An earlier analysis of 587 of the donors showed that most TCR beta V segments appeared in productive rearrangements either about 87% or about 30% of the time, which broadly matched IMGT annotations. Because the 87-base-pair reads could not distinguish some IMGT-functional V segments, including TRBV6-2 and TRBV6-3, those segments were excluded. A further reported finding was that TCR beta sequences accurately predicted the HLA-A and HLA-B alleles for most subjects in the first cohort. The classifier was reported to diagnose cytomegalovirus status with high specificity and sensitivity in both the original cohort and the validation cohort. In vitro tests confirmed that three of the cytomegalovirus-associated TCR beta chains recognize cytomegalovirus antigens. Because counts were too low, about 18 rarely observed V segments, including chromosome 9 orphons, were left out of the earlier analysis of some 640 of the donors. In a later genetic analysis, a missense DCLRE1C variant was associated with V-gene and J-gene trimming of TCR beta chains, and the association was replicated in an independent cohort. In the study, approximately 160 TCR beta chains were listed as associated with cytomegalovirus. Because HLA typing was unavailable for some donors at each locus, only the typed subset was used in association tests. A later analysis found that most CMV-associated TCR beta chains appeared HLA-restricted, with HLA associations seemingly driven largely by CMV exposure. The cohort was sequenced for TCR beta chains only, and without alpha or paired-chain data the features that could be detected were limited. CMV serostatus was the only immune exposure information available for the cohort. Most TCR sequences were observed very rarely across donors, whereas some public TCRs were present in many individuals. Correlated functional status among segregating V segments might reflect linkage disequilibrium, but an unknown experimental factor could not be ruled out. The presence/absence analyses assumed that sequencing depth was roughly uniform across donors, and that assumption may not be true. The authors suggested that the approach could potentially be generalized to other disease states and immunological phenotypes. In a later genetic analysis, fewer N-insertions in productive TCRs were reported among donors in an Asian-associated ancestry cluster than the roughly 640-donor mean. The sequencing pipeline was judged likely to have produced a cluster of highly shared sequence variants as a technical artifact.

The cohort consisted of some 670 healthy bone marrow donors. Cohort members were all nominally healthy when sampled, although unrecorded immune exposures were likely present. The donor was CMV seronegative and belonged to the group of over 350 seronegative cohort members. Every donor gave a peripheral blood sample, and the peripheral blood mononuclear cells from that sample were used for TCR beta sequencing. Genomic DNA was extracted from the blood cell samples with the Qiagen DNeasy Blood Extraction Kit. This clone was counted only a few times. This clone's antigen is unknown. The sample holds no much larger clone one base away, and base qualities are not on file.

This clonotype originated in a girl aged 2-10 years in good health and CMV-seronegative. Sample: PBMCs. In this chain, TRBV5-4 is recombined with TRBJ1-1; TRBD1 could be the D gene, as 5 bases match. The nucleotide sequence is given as TGTGCCAGCAGCTTGTGGAGGGGCGTAAATAGGGACACTGAAGCTTTCTTT. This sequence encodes CASSLWRGVNRDTEAFF.